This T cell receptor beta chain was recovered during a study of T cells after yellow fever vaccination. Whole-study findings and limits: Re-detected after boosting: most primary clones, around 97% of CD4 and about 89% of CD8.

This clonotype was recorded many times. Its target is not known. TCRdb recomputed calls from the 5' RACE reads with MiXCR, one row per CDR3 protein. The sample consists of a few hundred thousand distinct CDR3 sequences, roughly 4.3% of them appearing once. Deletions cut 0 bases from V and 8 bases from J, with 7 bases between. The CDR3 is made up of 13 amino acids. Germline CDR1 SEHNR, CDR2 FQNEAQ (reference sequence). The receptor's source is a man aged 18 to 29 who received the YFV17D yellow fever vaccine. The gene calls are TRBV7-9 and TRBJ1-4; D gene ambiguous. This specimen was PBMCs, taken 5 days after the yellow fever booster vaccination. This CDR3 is CASSLAVGEKLFF. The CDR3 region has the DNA TGTGCCAGCAGCTTAGCGGTGGGGGAAAAACTGTTTTTT. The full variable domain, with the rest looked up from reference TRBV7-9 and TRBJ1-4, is DTGVSQNPRHKITKRGQNVTFRCDPISEHNRLYWYRQTLGQGPEFLTYFQNEAQLEKSRLLSDRFSAERPKGSFSTLEIQRTEQGDSAMYLCASSLAVGEKLFFGSGTQLSVL.